Shown below are 9 T cell receptor beta chains from a single sample sequenced in a study of blood T cell repertoires in COVID-19. Sequencing used immunoSEQ multiplex PCR; TCRdb keeps in-frame clones, though not all of them. The data show 250,000 or so clones, with roughly 88% seen just once and 1.5% to 2% held by the top ten. The sequenced sample was PBMCs or T cells enriched from blood (not recorded which). The receptors derive from a woman aged 50 to 65 who had recovered from COVID-19.

The rearrangement uses TRBV19 and TRBJ1-6; D remains ambiguous. V lost 3 bases to trimming and J lost 11 bases, with 17 bases between them. The CDR3 consists of 15 residues. Germline V CDR1 and CDR2: LNHDA, SQIVND (reference sequence). The DNA of the CDR3 is TGTGCCAGTAGTATGAGATACCCTATAGAGCCACCCCTCCACTTT. This codes for CASSMRYPIEPPLHF.

Comment on this clone: One junction end disagrees with the germline gene, perhaps due to a read error. The chain has TRBV18 and TRBJ1-5; a possible D gene is TRBD1 (6 bases). Germline V gene data show CDR1 as KGHSH and CDR2 as LQKENI. The CDR3 extends over 13 amino acids. The CDR3 reads CASLRDKNQPQHF. In DNA form, the CDR3 reads TGCGCCAGCTTACGGGACAAGAATCAGCCCCAGCATTTT.

The chain uses TRBV4-2 and TRBJ1-6; TRBD1 aligns across 11 bases. The CDR3 runs to 16 residues. The trim removed 5 bases at V and 12 bases at J, leaving 12 bases unmatched. Looked up from germline, CDR1 is LGHNA and CDR2 is YNFKEQ. The CDR3 protein is CASSYRTGTGGQPLHF. The CDR3 bases are TGTGCCAGCAGCTATCGGACCGGGACAGGGGGTCAACCCCTCCACTTT.

The J gene is TRBJ1-4, the V gene TRBV6-5, with 8 bases that match TRBD1. The CDR3 sequence is 14 residues long. V shed 0 bases and J 8 bases; nucleotides not matched to a gene: 2. CDR1 is MNHEY and CDR2 is SVGAGI in the germline V gene. DNA of the CDR3: TGTGCCAGCAGTTACTCGACAGGGGACGAAAAACTGTTTTTT. As protein: CASSYSTGDEKLFF.

The V call is TRBV16, the J call TRBJ2-7; D perhaps matches TRBD1 (6 bases). The CDR3 has 16 residues. Trimming removed 2 bases at V and 5 bases at J, with 19 bases between. CDR1 is KGHSY, CDR2 FQNENV, per germline. The CDR3 spells CASSQTTGGTSHEQYF. The CDR3 DNA reads TGTGCCAGCAGCCAAACGACAGGTGGGACATCCCACGAGCAGTACTTC. The complete variable domain, with remaining parts taken from reference TRBV16 and TRBJ2-7, reads GEEVAQTPKHLVRGEGQKAKLYCAPIKGHSYVFWYQQVLKNEFKFLISFQNENVFDETGMPKERFSAKCLPNSPCSLEIQATKLEDSAVYFCASSQTTGGTSHEQYFGPGTRLTVT.

The rearrangement links TRBV2 to TRBJ2-7; D is possibly TRBD1 (6 bases). V gave up 5 bases and J gave up 0 bases, with 8 bases separating them. The CDR3 totals 13 residues. CDR1 is SNHLY and CDR2 is FYNNEI in the germline V gene. Written as DNA, the CDR3 is TGTGCCAGCAGTACAGGGCCCTCCTACGAGCAGTACTTC. This sequence encodes CASSTGPSYEQYF.

V usage is TRBV9 and J usage is TRBJ2-5, with D tentatively TRBD1 (6 bases). Per the germline V gene, CDR1 is SGDLS and CDR2 is YYNGEE. The germline V and J ends were trimmed by 0 bases and 4 bases, with 13 bases remaining between them. This CDR3 spans 15 amino acids. The CDR3 DNA reads as TGTGCCAGCAGCGTAGGGCAGGGGCTTCCAGAGACCCAGTACTTC. Encoded protein: CASSVGQGLPETQYF.

V usage is TRBV5-4 and J usage is TRBJ1-3; D unclear. Germline V gene data show CDR1 as SGHNT and CDR2 as YYREEE (reference sequence). The V end was cut by 0 bases, the J end by 0 bases, with 10 bases between. The CDR3 is 16 amino acids. The CDR3 DNA follows: TGTGCCAGCAGCTTGGCGGGCGGGATCTCTGGAAACACCATATATTTT. Translated, it gives CASSLAGGISGNTIYF.

The chain recombines TRBV4-1 with TRBJ2-1; 10 nucleotides line up with TRBD2. The V gene's germline CDR1 is MGHRA and CDR2 YSYEKL. The CDR3 covers 17 residues. Trimming removed 0 bases from V and 7 bases from J; junction bases left unmatched: 9. The CDR3: CASSQEAGPSGRNEQFF. The CDR3 DNA reads TGCGCCAGCAGCCAAGAAGCTGGTCCTAGCGGGAGAAATGAGCAGTTCTTC.